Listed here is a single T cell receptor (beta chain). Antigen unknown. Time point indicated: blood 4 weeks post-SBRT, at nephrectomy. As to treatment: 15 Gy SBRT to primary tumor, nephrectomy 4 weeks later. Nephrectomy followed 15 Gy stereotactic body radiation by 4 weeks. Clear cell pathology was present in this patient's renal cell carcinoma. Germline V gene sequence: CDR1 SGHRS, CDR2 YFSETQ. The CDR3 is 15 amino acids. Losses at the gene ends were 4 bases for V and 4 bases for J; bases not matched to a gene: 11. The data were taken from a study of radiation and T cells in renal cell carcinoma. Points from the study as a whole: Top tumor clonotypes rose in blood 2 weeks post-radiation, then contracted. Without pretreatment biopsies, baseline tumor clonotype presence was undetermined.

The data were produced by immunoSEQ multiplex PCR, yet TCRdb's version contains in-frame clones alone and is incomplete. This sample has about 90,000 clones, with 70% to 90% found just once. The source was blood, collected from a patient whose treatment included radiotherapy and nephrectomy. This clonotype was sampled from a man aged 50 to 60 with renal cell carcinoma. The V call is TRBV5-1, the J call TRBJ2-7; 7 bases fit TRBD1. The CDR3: CASSLGDREYYEQYF. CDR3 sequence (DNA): TGCGCCAGCAGCCTGGGTGACAGGGAATATTACGAGCAGTACTTC.